Detailed here is one T cell receptor (beta chain). Its target is not known. One end of the junction varies from germline; a read error may be responsible. PCR employed 60 Vbeta and 13 Jbeta primers. Per the study methods: Around 11 million shared chains were among the approximately 76 million unique TCR beta chains that a later analysis counted. Clones were read by immunoSEQ multiplex PCR, and TCRdb kept only the in-frame ones, dropping some. V and J calls and clone size come straight from that table; D and trimming were deduced from the DNA. This sample's clone table lists 200,000 to 250,000 clones. Unrecorded immune exposure was likely among donors, who were nominally healthy when sampled. This sample was included in a study of cytomegalovirus exposure and HLA in healthy donors. Germline V CDR1 and CDR2: MGHRA, YSYEKL. This CDR3 is 16 amino acids long. Whole-study findings and limits: Most TCR sequences showed up rarely, but some public TCRs showed up in many donors.

J is TRBJ1-6 and V is TRBV4-1, with D possibly being TRBD1 (6 bases). The source material was PBMCs. The sequence was collected from a woman under 40 in good health and CMV-seropositive. DNA for the CDR3: TGCGCCAGCACCCAATCCGGGACATCATTCAATTCACCCCTCCACTTT. Translated: CASTQSGTSFNSPLHF.